Presented here are 22 T cell receptor beta chains from one specimen sequenced in a study of T cells in localized non-small cell lung cancer. Clones were sequenced by immunoSEQ multiplex PCR, and TCRdb holds only the in-frame ones, with some missing. The table has over 30,000 clones, 85% to 90% seen once. Source: peripheral blood, taken before any cancer treatment. Source of these receptors: a male donor older than 55 with stage III lung adenocarcinoma.

A few counts support this clone. The CDR3 DNA is TGTGCCAGCAGCTTGGTGGGTGGCGGCTACACCTTC. Translation gives CASSLVGGGYTF. The rearrangement links TRBV6-5 to TRBJ1-2, with D unresolved. This CDR3 is 12 amino acids long. Germline values: CDR1 MNHEY, CDR2 SVGAGI. V gave up 6 bases and J gave up 8 bases, with 13 bases separating them.

The CDR3 spells CASSLVGSIGAFF. The CDR3 DNA reads as TGTGCCAGCAGCTTAGTTGGTTCAATCGGCGCTTTCTTT. The rearrangement uses TRBV7-9 and TRBJ1-1, with D hard to call. Per germline, CDR1 SEHNR and CDR2 FQNEAQ (reference sequence). The CDR3 runs 13 residues. Between the trimmed V and J ends, which lost 1 base and 11 bases, there was a span of 14 bases.

This clone was recorded only once. V gene TRBV9 combines with J gene TRBJ1-1; 7 bases are shared with TRBD1. The J segment lost 3 bases and the V segment lost 4 bases, leaving 18 bases of the junction unmatched. Per germline, CDR1 SGDLS and CDR2 YYNGEE. This CDR3 is built from 18 residues. CDR3 bases: TGTGCCAGCAGCCCCCCCCATCTGGGCCAGGGGGTCTACACTGAAGCTTTCTTT. Amino acid sequence: CASSPPHLGQGVYTEAFF.

The chain combines TRBV30 with TRBJ2-1; the D gene is possibly TRBD2 (6 bases). V was clipped by 4 bases and J by 8 bases, with 18 bases between them. This CDR3 region has 14 residues. Germline V gene sequence: CDR1 GTSNPN, CDR2 SVGIG (reference sequence). The CDR3 DNA sequence: TGTGCCTGGACCTTCTCGCGGGGCGGCGATGAGCAGTTCTTC. Amino acid sequence: CAWTFSRGGDEQFF.

The chain employs TRBV7-7 and TRBJ2-5, with D possibly being TRBD1 (5 bases). V shed 1 base and J shed 6 bases, with 9 bases lying between them. Germline V gene sequence: CDR1 SSHAT, CDR2 FNYEAQ (reference sequence). This CDR3 region has 13 residues. The CDR3 spells CASSLDRSQTQYF. CDR3 bases: TGTGCCAGCAGCTTAGACAGGTCGCAGACCCAGTACTTC. Variable domain in full (rest from reference TRBV7-7 and TRBJ2-5): GAGVSQSPRYKVTKRGQDVTLRCDPISSHATLYWYQQALGQGPEFLTYFNYEAQPDKSGLPSDRFSAERPEGSISTLTIQRTEQRDSAMYRCASSLDRSQTQYFGPGTRLLVL.

This clone is labeled as medium-sized (0.01 to 0.1%). J is TRBJ1-5 and V is TRBV30; 7 bases map to TRBD1. Germline values: CDR1 GTSNPN, CDR2 SVGIG (reference sequence). V shed 2 bases and J 7 bases; nucleotides not matched to a gene: 5. The CDR3 has 13 amino acids. The chain's CDR3 is CAWSITGEQPQHF. The CDR3 region has the DNA TGTGCCTGGAGTATAACAGGGGAGCAGCCCCAGCATTTT. The full variable domain, in which reference TRBV30 and TRBJ1-5 provide the parts outside the CDR3, is SQTIHQWPATLVQPVGSPLSLECTVEGTSNPNLYWYRQAAGRGLQLLFYSVGIGQISSEVPQNLSASRPQDRQFILSSKKLLLSDSGFYLCAWSITGEQPQHFGDGTRLSIL.

This rearrangement joins TRBV5-1 to TRBJ2-4; 8 bases are shared with TRBD1. Trimming removed 4 bases from V and 8 bases from J; junction bases left unmatched: 8. This CDR3 is built from 14 residues. Germline loops: CDR1 SGHRS, CDR2 YFSETQ. CDR3 sequence: CASSPGQGRDIQYF. The CDR3 DNA reads as TGCGCCAGCAGCCCCGGACAGGGTAGGGACATTCAGTACTTC.

The V gene is TRBV6-5, the J gene TRBJ2-7; 7 bases are a match to TRBD2. With 8 bases clipped from V and 2 bases from J, the junction kept 6 bases outside the gene matches. Germline CDR1 reads MNHEY; CDR2 reads SVGAGI. The CDR3 is 13 residues long. The CDR3 here is CASAPGGPYEQYF. CDR3 nucleotide sequence: TGTGCCAGCGCACCGGGGGGACCCTACGAGCAGTACTTC.

The CDR3 loop reads CAWSVSGKEQYF. CDR3 coding DNA: TGTGCCTGGAGTGTCTCTGGAAAAGAGCAGTACTTC. V and J are TRBV30 and TRBJ2-7; D gene unclear. Germline V gene lookup returns CDR1 GTSNPN and CDR2 SVGIG (reference sequence). The germline V and J ends were trimmed by 0 bases and 7 bases, with 10 bases remaining between them. The CDR3 is made up of 12 amino acids. Filled out from reference TRBV30 and TRBJ2-7, the complete variable domain reads SQTIHQWPATLVQPVGSPLSLECTVEGTSNPNLYWYRQAAGRGLQLLFYSVGIGQISSEVPQNLSASRPQDRQFILSSKKLLLSDSGFYLCAWSVSGKEQYFGPGTRLTVT.

The chain combines TRBV2 with TRBJ1-1; TRBD1 might be the D (6 bases). The V and J ends lost 5 bases and 4 bases respectively, with 14 bases between them. CDR1 and CDR2 (germline): SNHLY, FYNNEI. The CDR3 has 14 residues. The CDR3 bases are TGTGCCAGCAGTACACTCGGGACACTCACTGAAGCTTTCTTT. Translating it yields CASSTLGTLTEAFF.

The rearrangement links TRBV4-1 to TRBJ2-3, with D perhaps TRBD2 (5 bases). V was pared by 7 bases and J by 2 bases, with 13 bases between. The germline CDR1 and CDR2 sequences are MGHRA and YSYEKL. The CDR3 spans 14 residues. The CDR3 DNA follows: TGCGCCAGCAAACGCCGGGATAACACAGATACGCAGTATTTT. It translates to CASKRRDNTDTQYF.

The CDR3 region has the DNA TGTGCCAGCAGTTTATCTCCCAGGGGGCGCGTCACTGAAGCTTTCTTT. This codes for CASSLSPRGRVTEAFF. The gene calls are TRBV27 and TRBJ1-1; 8 nucleotides align to TRBD1. From germline, CDR1 is MNHEY and CDR2 SMNVEV (reference sequence). The ends lost 0 bases at V and 4 bases at J; junction bases unmatched: 7. CDR3 length equals 16 residues.

DNA for the CDR3: TGTGCCAGCTCACCCGCTGACTATGGCTACACCTTC. Its translation: CASSPADYGYTF. The gene calls are TRBV18 and TRBJ1-2; D not resolved. The CDR3 totals 12 residues. The V and J ends lost 3 bases and 3 bases respectively, with 5 bases between them. From germline, CDR1 is KGHSH and CDR2 LQKENI.

J is TRBJ1-4 and V is TRBV5-1, with a weak D call TRBD1 (5 bases). V lost 0 bases and J lost 8, with 14 bases in between. CDR1 is SGHRS and CDR2 is YFSETQ in the germline V gene. The CDR3 is 15 amino acids. The DNA for the CDR3 is TGCGCCAGCAGCTTGGGATTTGCAGGGCGGGAAAAACTGTTTTTT. Translating gives CASSLGFAGREKLFF.

The genes are TRBV4-2 and TRBJ1-2; D call uncertain. Trimming stripped 5 bases from V and 2 bases from J, with 15 bases between. The CDR3 length is 15 residues. CDR1 is LGHNA and CDR2 is YNFKEQ in the germline V gene. As DNA, the CDR3 is TGTGCCAGCAGCTTGGCCATGGAAGAGAACTATGGCTACACCTTC. It specifies CASSLAMEENYGYTF.

The CDR3 bases are TGTGCCAGCAGCTTAGATCCGGGGGAAAAAGCTTTCTTT. Translation gives CASSLDPGEKAFF. V and J are TRBV7-9 and TRBJ1-1; tentative D call: TRBD1 (5 bases). Trimming took off 1 base at V and 9 bases at J, with 12 bases between the two ends. The CDR3 has 13 amino acids. The germline V gene has CDR1 SEHNR and CDR2 FQNEAQ (reference sequence).

V gene TRBV7-9 combines with J gene TRBJ2-1; 15 bases are shared with TRBD2. Germline CDR1 reads SEHNR; CDR2 reads FQNEAQ (reference sequence). Losses at the gene ends were 6 bases for V and 2 bases for J; bases not matched to a gene: 5. There are 17 residues in the CDR3. For the CDR3, the DNA is TGTGCCAGCAGACCAGGACTAGCGGGAGGGACCTACAATGAGCAGTTCTTC. Its translation is CASRPGLAGGTYNEQFF.

CDR3 in amino acids: CASSPGVVFSGANVLTF. CDR3 nucleotides: TGTGCCAGCAGCCCCGGAGTTGTCTTCTCTGGGGCCAACGTCCTGACTTTC. The rearrangement joins TRBV5-8 to TRBJ2-6; no definite D call. CDR3 size: 17 residues. Germline CDR1 SGHTS, CDR2 YDEGEE. Trimming shortened V by 4 bases and J by 0 bases, and 14 bases separated the two germline ends.

The chain combines TRBV7-8 with TRBJ1-1; no clear D gene. The V end lost 1 base, the J end lost 0 bases, and 6 bases lay between the germline ends. CDR3 length: 14 amino acids. Germline assignment: CDR1 SGHVS and CDR2 FQNEAQ. CDR3 DNA: TGTGCCAGCAGCTTAGACAGATTGAACACTGAAGCTTTCTTT. Protein: CASSLDRLNTEAFF.

The V gene is TRBV19, the J gene TRBJ1-1, with a weak D call TRBD1 (5 bases). Germline V gene sequence: CDR1 LNHDA, CDR2 SQIVND (reference sequence). This CDR3 has 15 residues. Trimming stripped 1 base from V and 6 bases from J, with 15 bases between. Here the CDR3 reads CASSIGLGGFSEAFF. CDR3 coding DNA: TGTGCCAGTAGTATAGGACTTGGGGGGTTTTCTGAAGCTTTCTTT.

This clone appeared once. This chain links TRBV21-1 with TRBJ2-1; the tabulated D call, TRBD1, remains unverified against the DNA. TRBV21-1 is reported as a pseudogene. This CDR3 spans 16 amino acids. Here the CDR3 DNA reads TGTGCCAGCAGCAATATAGTCCAGGGGGCAGGCGATGAGCAGTTCTTC. Amino acid sequence: CASSNIVQGAGDEQFF.

V usage is TRBV5-1 and J usage is TRBJ1-2, with a tentative D call TRBD1 (6 bases). V was shortened by 7 bases and J by 2 bases, with 27 bases between the two germline ends. Germline CDR1 SGHRS, CDR2 YFSETQ. This CDR3 is 18 amino acids long. The CDR3 region is CASQPRSGLVGTNYGYTF. The CDR3 nucleotides read TGCGCCAGCCAACCTCGTTCAGGTCTCGTGGGGACAAACTATGGCTACACCTTC.